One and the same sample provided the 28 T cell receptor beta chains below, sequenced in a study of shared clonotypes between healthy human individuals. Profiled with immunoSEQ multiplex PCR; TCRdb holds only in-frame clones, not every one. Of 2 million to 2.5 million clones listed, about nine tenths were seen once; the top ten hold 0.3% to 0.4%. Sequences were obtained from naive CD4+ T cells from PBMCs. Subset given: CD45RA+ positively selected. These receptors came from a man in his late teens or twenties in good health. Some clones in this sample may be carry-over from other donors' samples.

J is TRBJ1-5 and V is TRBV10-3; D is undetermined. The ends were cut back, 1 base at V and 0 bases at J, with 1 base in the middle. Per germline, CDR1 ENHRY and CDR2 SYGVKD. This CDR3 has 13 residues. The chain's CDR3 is CAISEYSNQPQHF. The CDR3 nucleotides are TGTGCCATCAGTGAGTATAGCAATCAGCCCCAGCATTTT.

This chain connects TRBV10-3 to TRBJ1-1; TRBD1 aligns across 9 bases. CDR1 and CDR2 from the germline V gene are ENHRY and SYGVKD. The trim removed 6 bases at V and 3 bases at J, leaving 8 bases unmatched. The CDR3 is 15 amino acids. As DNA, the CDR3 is TGTGCCATCAGCCGACAGGGGGGGTGGGACACTGAAGCTTTCTTT. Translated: CAISRQGGWDTEAFF.

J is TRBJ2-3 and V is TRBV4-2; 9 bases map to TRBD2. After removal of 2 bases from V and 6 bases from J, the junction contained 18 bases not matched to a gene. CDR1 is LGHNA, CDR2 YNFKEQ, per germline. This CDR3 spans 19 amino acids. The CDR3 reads CASSQRLPWSSGMGDTQYF. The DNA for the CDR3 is TGTGCCAGCAGCCAACGCCTCCCCTGGTCTAGCGGGATGGGTGATACGCAGTATTTT.

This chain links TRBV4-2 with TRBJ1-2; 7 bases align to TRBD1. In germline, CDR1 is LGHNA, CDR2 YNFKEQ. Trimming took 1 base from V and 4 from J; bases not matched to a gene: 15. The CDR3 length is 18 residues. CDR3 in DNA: TGTGCCAGCAGCCAAGCCTGGATCCGGGACAGAGTCATCTATGGCTACACCTTC. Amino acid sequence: CASSQAWIRDRVIYGYTF.

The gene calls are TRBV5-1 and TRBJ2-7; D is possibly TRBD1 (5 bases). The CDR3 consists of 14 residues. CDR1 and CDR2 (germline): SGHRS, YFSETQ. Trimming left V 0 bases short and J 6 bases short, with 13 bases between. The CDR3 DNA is TGCGCCAGCAGCTTGGGTGTAGGGGTGGGCGAGCAGTACTTC. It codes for CASSLGVGVGEQYF.

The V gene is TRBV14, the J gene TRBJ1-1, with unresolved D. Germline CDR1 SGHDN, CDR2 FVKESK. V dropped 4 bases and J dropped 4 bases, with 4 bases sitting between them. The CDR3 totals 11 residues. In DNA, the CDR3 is TGTGCCAGCAGCCGTTCCACTGAAGCTTTCTTT. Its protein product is CASSRSTEAFF.

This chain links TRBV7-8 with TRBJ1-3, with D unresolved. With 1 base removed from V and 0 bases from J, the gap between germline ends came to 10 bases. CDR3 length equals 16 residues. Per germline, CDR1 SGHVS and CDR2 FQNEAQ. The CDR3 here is CASSLGAWVSGNTIYF. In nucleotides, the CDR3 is TGTGCCAGCAGCTTAGGAGCGTGGGTCTCTGGAAACACCATATATTTT.

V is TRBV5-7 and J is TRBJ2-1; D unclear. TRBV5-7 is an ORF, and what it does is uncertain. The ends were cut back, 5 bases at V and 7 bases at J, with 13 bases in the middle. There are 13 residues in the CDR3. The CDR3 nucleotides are TGTGCCAGCAGTCAGAGTTCGGAAAATGAGCAGTTCTTC. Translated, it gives CASSQSSENEQFF.

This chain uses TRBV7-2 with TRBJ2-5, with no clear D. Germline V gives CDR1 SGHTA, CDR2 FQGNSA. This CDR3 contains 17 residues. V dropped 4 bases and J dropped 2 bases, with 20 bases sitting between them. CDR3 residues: CASSSHLSLGRQETQYF. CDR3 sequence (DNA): TGTGCCAGCAGCTCCCACCTCTCCCTCGGTAGGCAAGAGACCCAGTACTTC.

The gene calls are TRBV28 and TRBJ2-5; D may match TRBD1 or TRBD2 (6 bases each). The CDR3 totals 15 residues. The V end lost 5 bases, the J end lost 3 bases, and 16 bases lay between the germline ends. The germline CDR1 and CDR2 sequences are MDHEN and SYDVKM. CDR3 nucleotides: TGTGCCAGCAGTAACCAAAGGGGGGCGAAAGAGACCCAGTACTTC. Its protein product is CASSNQRGAKETQYF.

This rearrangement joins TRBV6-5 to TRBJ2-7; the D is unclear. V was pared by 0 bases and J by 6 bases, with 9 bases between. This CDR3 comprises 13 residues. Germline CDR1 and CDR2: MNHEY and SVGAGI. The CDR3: CASSYSAWVEQYF. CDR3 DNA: TGTGCCAGCAGTTACTCGGCGTGGGTCGAGCAGTACTTC.

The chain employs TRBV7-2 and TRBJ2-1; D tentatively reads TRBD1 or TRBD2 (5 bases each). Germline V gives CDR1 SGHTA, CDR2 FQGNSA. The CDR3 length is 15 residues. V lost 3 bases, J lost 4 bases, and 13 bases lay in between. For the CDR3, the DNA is TGTGCCAGCAGCTTTGACACAGGACTTTACAATGAGCAGTTCTTC. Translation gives CASSFDTGLYNEQFF.

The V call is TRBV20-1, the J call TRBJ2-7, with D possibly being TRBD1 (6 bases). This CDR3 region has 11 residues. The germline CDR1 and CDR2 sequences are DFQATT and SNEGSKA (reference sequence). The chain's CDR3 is CRGATGEEQYF. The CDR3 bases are TGCAGGGGGGCCACTGGGGAGGAGCAGTACTTC.

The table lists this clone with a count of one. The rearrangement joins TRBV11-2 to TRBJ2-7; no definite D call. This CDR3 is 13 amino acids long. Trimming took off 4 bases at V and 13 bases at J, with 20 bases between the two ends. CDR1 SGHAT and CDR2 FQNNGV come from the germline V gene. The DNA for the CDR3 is TGTGCCAGCAGCTCGACTGGTGACTTGGACCTCTACTTC. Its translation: CASSSTGDLDLYF.

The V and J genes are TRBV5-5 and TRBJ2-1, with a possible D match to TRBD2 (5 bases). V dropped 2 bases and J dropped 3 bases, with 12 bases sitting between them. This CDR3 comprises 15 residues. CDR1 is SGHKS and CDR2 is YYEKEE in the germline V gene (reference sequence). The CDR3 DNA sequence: TGTGCCAGCAGCTTTGGACTGAACCTCTACAATGAGCAGTTCTTC. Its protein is CASSFGLNLYNEQFF.

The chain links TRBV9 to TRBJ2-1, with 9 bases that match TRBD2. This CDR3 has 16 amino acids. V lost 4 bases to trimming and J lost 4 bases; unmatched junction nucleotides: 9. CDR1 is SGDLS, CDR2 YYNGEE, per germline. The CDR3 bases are TGTGCCAGCAGCCCCCCGACTAGCGGCAATTACAATGAGCAGTTCTTC. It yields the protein CASSPPTSGNYNEQFF.

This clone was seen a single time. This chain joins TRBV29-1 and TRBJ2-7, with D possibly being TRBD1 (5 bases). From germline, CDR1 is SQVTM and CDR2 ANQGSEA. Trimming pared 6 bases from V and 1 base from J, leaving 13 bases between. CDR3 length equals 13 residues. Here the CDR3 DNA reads TGCAGCGTCGGGCAAAGACAGTCCTACGAGCAGTACTTC. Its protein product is CSVGQRQSYEQYF.

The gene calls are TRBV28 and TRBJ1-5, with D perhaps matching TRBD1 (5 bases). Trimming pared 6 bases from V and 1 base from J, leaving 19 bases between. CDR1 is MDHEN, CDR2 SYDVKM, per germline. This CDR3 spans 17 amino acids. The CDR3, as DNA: TGTGCCAGCAGAGTCCAATTGGGGGGAATAAGCAATCAGCCCCAGCATTTT. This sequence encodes CASRVQLGGISNQPQHF.

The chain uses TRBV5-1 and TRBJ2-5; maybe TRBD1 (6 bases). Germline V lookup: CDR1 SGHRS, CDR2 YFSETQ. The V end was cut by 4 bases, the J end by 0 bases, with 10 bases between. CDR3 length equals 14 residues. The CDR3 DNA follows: TGCGCCAGCAGCCCACAGGGAGACCAAGAGACCCAGTACTTC. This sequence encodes CASSPQGDQETQYF.

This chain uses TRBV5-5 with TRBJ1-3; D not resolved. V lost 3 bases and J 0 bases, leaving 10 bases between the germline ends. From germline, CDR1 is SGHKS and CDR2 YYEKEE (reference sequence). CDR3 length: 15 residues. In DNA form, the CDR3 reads TGTGCCAGCAGCTCCGACCATAGCTCTGGAAACACCATATATTTT. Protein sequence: CASSSDHSSGNTIYF.

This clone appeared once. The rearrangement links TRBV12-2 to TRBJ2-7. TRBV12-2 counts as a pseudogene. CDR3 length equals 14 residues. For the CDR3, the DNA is TGTGCAAGTCGCTTAGCGTTCGGGCTAGACGAGCAGTACTTC. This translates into CASRLAFGLDEQYF.

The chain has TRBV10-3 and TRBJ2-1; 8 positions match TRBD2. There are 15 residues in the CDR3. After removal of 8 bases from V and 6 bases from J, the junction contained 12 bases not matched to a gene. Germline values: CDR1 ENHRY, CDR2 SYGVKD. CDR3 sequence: CAIAEASGLINEQFF. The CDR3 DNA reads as TGTGCCATCGCGGAAGCTAGCGGGCTAATCAATGAGCAGTTCTTC.

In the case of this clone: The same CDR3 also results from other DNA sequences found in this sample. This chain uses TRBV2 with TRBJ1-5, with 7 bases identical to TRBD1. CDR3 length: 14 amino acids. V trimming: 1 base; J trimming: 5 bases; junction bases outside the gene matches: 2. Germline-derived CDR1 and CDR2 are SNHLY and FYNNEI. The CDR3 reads CASSEVGGDQPQHF. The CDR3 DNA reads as TGTGCCAGCAGTGAAGTAGGGGGCGATCAGCCCCAGCATTTT.

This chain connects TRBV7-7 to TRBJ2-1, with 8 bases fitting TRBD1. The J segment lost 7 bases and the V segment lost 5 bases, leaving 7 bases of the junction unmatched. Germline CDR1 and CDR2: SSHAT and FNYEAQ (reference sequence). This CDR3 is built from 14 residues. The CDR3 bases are TGTGCCAGCAGCCCCCGGACAGGGACGAATGAGCAGTTCTTC. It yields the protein CASSPRTGTNEQFF. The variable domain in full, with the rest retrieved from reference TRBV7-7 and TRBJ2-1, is GAGVSQSPRYKVTKRGQDVTLRCDPISSHATLYWYQQALGQGPEFLTYFNYEAQPDKSGLPSDRFSAERPEGSISTLTIQRTEQRDSAMYRCASSPRTGTNEQFFGPGTRLTVL.

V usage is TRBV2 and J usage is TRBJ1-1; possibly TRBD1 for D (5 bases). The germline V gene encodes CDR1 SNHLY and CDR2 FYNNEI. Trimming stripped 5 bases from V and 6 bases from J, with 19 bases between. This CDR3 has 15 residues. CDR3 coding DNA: TGTGCCAGCAGTCTCCAGGGTAGTGGTTTGGCTGAAGCTTTCTTT. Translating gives CASSLQGSGLAEAFF.

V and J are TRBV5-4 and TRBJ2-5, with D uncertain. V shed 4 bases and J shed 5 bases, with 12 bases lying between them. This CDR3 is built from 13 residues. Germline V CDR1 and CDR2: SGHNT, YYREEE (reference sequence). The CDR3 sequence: CASSPGPGETQYF. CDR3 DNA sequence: TGTGCCAGCAGCCCCGGACCCGGGGAGACCCAGTACTTC.

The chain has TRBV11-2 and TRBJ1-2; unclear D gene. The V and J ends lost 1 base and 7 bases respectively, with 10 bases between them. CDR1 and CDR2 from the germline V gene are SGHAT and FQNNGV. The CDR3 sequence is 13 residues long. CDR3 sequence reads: CASSLGAYSGYTF. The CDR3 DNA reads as TGTGCCAGCAGCTTAGGCGCCTACTCTGGCTACACCTTC.

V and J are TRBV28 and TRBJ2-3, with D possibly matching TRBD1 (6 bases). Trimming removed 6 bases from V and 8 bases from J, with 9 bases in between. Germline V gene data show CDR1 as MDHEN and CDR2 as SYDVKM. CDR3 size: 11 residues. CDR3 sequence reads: CASSLQGTQYF. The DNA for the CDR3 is TGTGCCAGCAGCCTACAGGGTACGCAGTATTTT.